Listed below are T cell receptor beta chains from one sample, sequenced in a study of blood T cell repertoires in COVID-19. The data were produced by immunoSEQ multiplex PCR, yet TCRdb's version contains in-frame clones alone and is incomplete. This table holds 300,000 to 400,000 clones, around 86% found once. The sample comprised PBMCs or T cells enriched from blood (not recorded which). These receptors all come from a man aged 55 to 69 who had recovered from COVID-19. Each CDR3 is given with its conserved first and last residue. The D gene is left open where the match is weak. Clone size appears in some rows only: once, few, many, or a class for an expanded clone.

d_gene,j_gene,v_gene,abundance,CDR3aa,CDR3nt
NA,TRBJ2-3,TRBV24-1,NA,CATSDFGDTQYF,TGTGCCACCAGTGATTTTGGCGATACGCAGTATTTT
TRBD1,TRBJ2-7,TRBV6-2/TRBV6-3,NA,CASSSGTGGPYEQYF,TGTGCCAGCAGCTCCGGGACAGGAGGCCCCTACGAGCAGTACTTC
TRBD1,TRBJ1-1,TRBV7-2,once,CASSQYRTGASTEAFF,TGTGCCAGCAGCCAATACCGGACAGGTGCGTCCACTGAAGCTTTCTTT
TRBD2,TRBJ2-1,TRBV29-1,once,CSVEGGSSRVDEQFF,TGCAGCGTTGAGGGCGGGAGTTCCCGGGTCGATGAGCAGTTCTTC
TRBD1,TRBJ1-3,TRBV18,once,CASSPMTGIGSGNTIYF,TGTGCCAGCTCACCTATGACAGGGATAGGCTCTGGAAACACCATATATTTT
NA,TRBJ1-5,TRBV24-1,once,CATSDRAGDSNQPQHF,TGTGCCACCAGTGATAGGGCAGGGGATAGCAATCAGCCCCAGCATTTT
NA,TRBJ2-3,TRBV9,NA,CASSVGTGLTTDTQYF,TGTGCCAGCAGCGTAGGGACAGGACTAACCACAGATACGCAGTATTTT
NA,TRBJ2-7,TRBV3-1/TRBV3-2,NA,CASSQDSQGYEQYF,TGTGCCAGCAGCCAAGACAGTCAGGGATACGAGCAGTACTTC
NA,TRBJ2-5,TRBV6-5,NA,CASGVTWETQYF,TGTGCCAGCGGAGTTACGTGGGAGACCCAGTACTTC
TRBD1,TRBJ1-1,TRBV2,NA,CASISRDSATEAFF,TGTGCCAGCATAAGCCGGGACAGTGCTACTGAAGCTTTCTTT